The 29 T cell receptor beta chains listed next were all sequenced from one sample in a study. MiXCR, applied by TCRdb to the 5' RACE reads, yields one record per CDR3 protein. Here the sample spans around 44,000 distinct CDR3 sequences, around 28% being singletons. Material: tumor-infiltrating memory CD4+ T cells sorted from the breast tumor. Described subset: memory CD4+ T cells, CD4+CD45RO+CD25-. All receptors come from a female donor with breast cancer.

The chain carries TRBV2 and TRBJ2-1, with 8 positions matching TRBD2. V dropped 8 bases and J dropped 7; count of bases not matched to a gene: 13. In germline, CDR1 is SNHLY, CDR2 FYNNEI. The CDR3 is made up of 15 amino acids. CDR3 in amino acids: CASEDGGRINNEQFF. The CDR3 coding sequence is TGTGCCAGCGAAGACGGCGGGAGGATTAATAATGAGCAGTTCTTC.

This clonotype was detected a few times. V and J are TRBV20-1 and TRBJ2-2; 9 bases fit TRBD1. Germline CDR1 and CDR2: DFQATT and SNEGSKA (reference sequence). The junction had 2 bases not matched to a gene; V was cut back by 3 bases and J by 3 bases. This CDR3 has 14 residues. CDR3 in DNA: TGCAGTGCTAGCTGGACAGGGGACACCGGGGAGCTGTTTTTT. Translation gives CSASWTGDTGELFF.

This clonotype has only a few counts. The V gene is TRBV6-6, the J gene TRBJ1-5; 8 positions agree with TRBD1. Losses at the gene ends were 6 bases for V and 4 bases for J; bases not matched to a gene: 2. The CDR3 has 13 amino acids. Per the germline V gene, CDR1 is MNHNY and CDR2 is SVGAGI (reference sequence). The CDR3 nucleotides are TGTGCCAGCAGACAGGGGGAGAATCAGCCCCAGCATTTT. Its translation: CASRQGENQPQHF.

For this clonotype: A much larger clone differs by one base, so this may be a read error. The rearrangement uses TRBV20-1 and TRBJ1-1, with unresolved D. Germline assignment: CDR1 DFQATT and CDR2 SNEGSKA (reference sequence). The CDR3 totals 13 residues. Trimming removed 7 bases from V and 1 base from J, with 13 bases in between. The CDR3 sequence: CSDYISGNTEAFF. The CDR3 DNA reads TGCAGTGACTACATTTCTGGGAACACTGAAGCTTTCTTT.

As to this clonotype: The junction departs from germline at one end; a sequencing error may be responsible. J is TRBJ2-7 and V is TRBV9; TRBD2 matches 10 bases. Per germline, CDR1 SGDLS and CDR2 YYNGEE. The CDR3 is made up of 15 amino acids. Written as DNA, the CDR3 is TGTGCCGGCAGCCCAGCGGGAGGGTCCTCCTACGAGCAGTACTTC. Its translation: CAGSPAGGSSYEQYF.

This clonotype was observed many times. The CDR3 nucleotides are TGCGCCAGCAGCCAAGACGGCGCGGGAGTAGGAGATACGCAGTATTTT. It is translated as CASSQDGAGVGDTQYF. V is TRBV4-1 and J is TRBJ2-3; 7 bases are a match to TRBD2. The J segment lost 5 bases and the V segment lost 0 bases, leaving 8 bases of the junction unmatched. The CDR3 extends over 16 amino acids. Germline CDR1 is MGHRA and CDR2 is YSYEKL.

This clonotype was recorded a few times. The chain joins TRBV6-5 to TRBJ2-2, with D tentatively TRBD1 (5 bases). Germline V CDR1 and CDR2: MNHEY, SVGAGI. Trimming left V 4 bases short and J 0 bases short, with 12 bases between. This CDR3 region has 16 residues. CDR3 sequence (DNA): TGTGCCAGCAGTTGGGGCTACGAAACGAACACCGGGGAGCTGTTTTTT. This encodes CASSWGYETNTGELFF.

Turning to this clonotype: The junction does not match germline at one end; this may be a read error. The J gene is TRBJ2-3, the V gene TRBV5-1; D unresolved. Germline CDR1 SGHRS, CDR2 YFSETQ. The CDR3 consists of 15 residues. The CDR3 here is CAGSFTVPDTDTQYF. CDR3 bases: TGCGCCGGCAGCTTTACGGTACCAGACACAGATACGCAGTATTTT.

This chain uses TRBV7-2 with TRBJ2-4; D remains unclear. This CDR3 is built from 13 residues. The V and J ends lost 2 bases and 6 bases respectively, with 8 bases between them. Germline lookup yields CDR1 SGHTA and CDR2 FQGNSA. For the CDR3, the DNA is TGTGCCAGCAGCTTACGTTCGGGAAACATTCAGTACTTC. Its translation is CASSLRSGNIQYF.

With regard to this clonotype: With a much larger clone just one base away, this may be a read error. The chain recombines TRBV9 with TRBJ1-1; the match to TRBD1 covers 8 bases. Germline lookup yields CDR1 SGDLS and CDR2 YYNGEE. Unmatched junction bases numbered 8, after V lost 3 bases and J lost 7 bases. There are 14 residues in the CDR3. CDR3: CASSGTGSMGEAFF. The DNA for the CDR3 is TGTGCCAGCAGCGGGACAGGGAGTATGGGTGAAGCTTTCTTT.

The sample holds many counts of this clonotype. V and J are TRBV20-1 and TRBJ2-7; D is possibly TRBD2 (5 bases). Germline CDR1 is DFQATT and CDR2 is SNEGSKA (reference sequence). This CDR3 has 15 residues. Trimming cost V 0 bases and J 8 bases, with 20 bases left between them. The CDR3 bases are TGCAGTGCTAGAGATAGGGTCGGGGAAAAGTCGAAGCAGTACTTC. This codes for CSARDRVGEKSKQYF.

This chain links TRBV3-1 with TRBJ2-3, with D tentatively TRBD1 (6 bases). V lost 3 bases and J lost 6, with 13 bases in between. CDR3 length: 14 residues. Germline CDR1 reads LGHDT; CDR2 reads YNNKEL (reference sequence). The CDR3: CASSQGHLGDTQYF. CDR3 in DNA: TGTGCCAGCAGCCAGGGACACCTGGGGGATACGCAGTATTTT.

The J gene is TRBJ2-7, the V gene TRBV7-9; 9 nucleotides agree with TRBD1. The ends lost 4 bases at V and 0 bases at J; junction bases unmatched: 4. The CDR3 runs to 15 residues. CDR1 and CDR2 (germline): SEHNR, FQNEAQ (reference sequence). CDR3 coding DNA: TGTGCCAGCAGCTCGCGGACAGGGGTCTCCTACGAGCAGTACTTC. It yields the protein CASSSRTGVSYEQYF.

This clonotype was recorded at least ten times. The V call is TRBV7-3, the J call TRBJ2-1, with 7 bases matching TRBD2. Trimming cost V 2 bases and J 3 bases; bases outside gene matches: 10. The length of the CDR3 is 17 residues. Germline loops: CDR1 SGHTA, CDR2 FQGTGA. CDR3 sequence reads: CASSLGAGLSNYNEQFF. For the CDR3, the DNA is TGTGCCAGCAGCTTAGGGGCGGGACTATCAAACTACAATGAGCAGTTCTTC.

The genes are TRBV4-1 and TRBJ2-1; the D call may be TRBD1 or TRBD2 (5 bases each). This CDR3 is built from 13 residues. V was pared by 3 bases and J by 9 bases, with 12 bases between. From germline, CDR1 is MGHRA and CDR2 YSYEKL. The CDR3 nucleotides read TGCGCCAGCAGCCAGAGGGGATCTGGTGAGCAGTTCTTC. Translating gives CASSQRGSGEQFF.

This clonotype was counted at least ten times. The chain has TRBV4-2 and TRBJ2-7; no clear D gene. Looked up from germline, CDR1 is LGHNA and CDR2 is YNFKEQ. V was trimmed by 0 bases and J by 4 bases, leaving 13 bases between them. The CDR3 is 15 amino acids. The CDR3 nucleotides are TGTGCCAGCAGCCAAGATGTCCGGAGATTTTACGAGCAGTACTTC. This encodes CASSQDVRRFYEQYF.

In its sample, this clonotype was seen once. The junction differs from germline at one of its ends, possibly a read error. The V and J genes are TRBV5-1 and TRBJ2-2, with 10 bases identical to TRBD1. This CDR3 has 15 amino acids. Looked up from germline, CDR1 is SGHRS and CDR2 is YFSETQ. DNA of the CDR3: TGCGCCAGCAGCCCCCGGACAGGGGGGATCTGGGAGCCGTTTTTT. Amino acids: CASSPRTGGIWEPFF. The full variable domain, completed using reference TRBV5-1 and TRBJ2-2, is KAGVTQTPRYLIKTRGQQVTLSCSPISGHRSVSWYQQTPGQGLQFLFEYFSETQRNKGNFPGRFSGRQFSNSRSEMNVSTLELGDSALYLCASSPRTGGIWEPFFGEGSRLTVL.

This chain connects TRBV20-1 to TRBJ2-2; no clear D gene. Trimming took 1 base from V and 8 from J, leaving 8 bases between them. The CDR3 extends over 12 amino acids. CDR1 and CDR2 from the germline V gene are DFQATT and SNEGSKA (reference sequence). The CDR3 DNA is TGCAGTGCTAGAGCAGAAGGGGGGGAGCTGTTTTTT. Its translation: CSARAEGGELFF.

The genes are TRBV28 and TRBJ2-2; 11 positions match TRBD2. This CDR3 region has 17 residues. J gave up 5 bases and V 5 bases, and 10 bases lay outside the gene matches. The germline CDR1 and CDR2 sequences are MDHEN and SYDVKM. The CDR3 is CASSPPPGLADTGELFF. Written as DNA, the CDR3 is TGTGCCAGCAGTCCCCCTCCGGGACTAGCGGATACCGGGGAGCTGTTTTTT.

This clonotype was seen ten or more times. The genes are TRBV6-2 or TRBV6-3 and TRBJ2-4, with D possibly being TRBD2 (6 bases). Germline CDR1 and CDR2: MNHEY and SVGEGT. Trimming pared 2 bases from V and 13 bases from J, leaving 12 bases between. This CDR3 has 12 amino acids. This CDR3 is CASSYEGLAQYF. For the CDR3, the DNA is TGTGCCAGCAGTTACGAGGGACTCGCCCAGTACTTC.

CDR3: CASSLQVSTDTQYF. The CDR3 DNA reads as TGTGCCAGCAGTTTACAGGTTAGCACAGATACGCAGTATTTT. V and J are TRBV12-3 or TRBV12-4 and TRBJ2-3; D is ambiguous. V was shortened by 2 bases and J by 0 bases, with 6 bases between the two germline ends. CDR3 length equals 14 residues.

In this sample, this clonotype turned up a few times. V usage is TRBV20-1 and J usage is TRBJ2-6; no definite D call. Germline V gives CDR1 DFQATT, CDR2 SNEGSKA (reference sequence). CDR3 length: 14 residues. Trimming removed 4 bases from V and 0 bases from J, with 7 bases in between. The CDR3 DNA is TGCAGTGCTAAAGAGTTCTCTGGGGCCAACGTCCTGACTTTC. This gives the protein CSAKEFSGANVLTF.

The chain couples TRBV4-2 to TRBJ2-7; 10 nucleotides line up with TRBD1. V lost 3 bases, J lost 6 bases, and 11 bases stayed unmatched. CDR3 length: 16 amino acids. The germline CDR1 and CDR2 sequences are LGHNA and YNFKEQ. The CDR3 is CASSHSGTGASGEQYF. CDR3 nucleotide sequence: TGTGCCAGCAGCCATTCCGGGACAGGGGCTAGTGGCGAGCAGTACTTC.

This clonotype is medium-sized (0.01 to 0.1%). The gene calls are TRBV6-5 and TRBJ1-2, with TRBD1 matching 8 bases. J was trimmed by 4 bases and V by 7 bases; bases with no gene match: 8. CDR3 length: 14 amino acids. Germline V CDR1 and CDR2: MNHEY, SVGAGI. CDR3 bases: TGTGCCAGCACTACCGGACAGGGCATCTATGGCTACACCTTC. This encodes CASTTGQGIYGYTF.

This clonotype appeared a few times. The rearrangement links TRBV7-6 to TRBJ1-6; D is possibly TRBD1 (5 bases). Germline assignment: CDR1 SGHVS and CDR2 FNYEAQ. V lost 4 bases and J lost 7, with 14 bases in between. The CDR3 contains 15 residues. DNA of the CDR3: TGTGCCAGCAGCTACCAAGTGGGGGAGAATTCACCCCTCCACTTT. As protein: CASSYQVGENSPLHF.

This clonotype was observed a handful of times. The chain links TRBV20-1 to TRBJ2-3; the match to TRBD2 covers 9 bases. CDR1 is DFQATT, CDR2 SNEGSKA, per germline (reference sequence). The CDR3 spans 14 residues. Unmatched junction bases numbered 10, after V lost 6 bases and J lost 6 bases. In DNA form, the CDR3 reads TGCAGTGCAGAGGGGTTAGCGGGGGCCGATACGCAGTATTTT. Translation: CSAEGLAGADTQYF.

This sequence joins TRBV5-5 and TRBJ1-5, with D hard to call. CDR1 and CDR2 (germline): SGHKS, YYEKEE (reference sequence). The CDR3 consists of 13 residues. V was shortened by 2 bases and J by 3 bases, with 6 bases between the two germline ends. The CDR3 coding sequence is TGTGCCAGCAGCTTCGAGATCAATCAGCCCCAGCATTTT. Translated: CASSFEINQPQHF.

The chain combines TRBV4-1 with TRBJ2-7; 7 nucleotides agree with TRBD1. CDR1 and CDR2 (germline): MGHRA, YSYEKL. Trimming cost V 1 base and J 4 bases; bases outside gene matches: 10. This CDR3 spans 16 amino acids. This chain's CDR3 is CASSQVAMGQRYEQYF. The CDR3 bases are TGCGCCAGCAGCCAAGTTGCTATGGGACAGCGTTACGAGCAGTACTTC.

This sequence joins TRBV7-2 and TRBJ2-7; 9 bases match TRBD2. From germline, CDR1 is SGHTA and CDR2 FQGNSA. CDR3 length: 12 residues. Unmatched junction bases numbered 3, after V lost 5 bases and J lost 7 bases. The CDR3 is CASSPAGGEQYF. The DNA of the CDR3 is TGTGCCAGCAGCCCGGCGGGGGGGGAGCAGTACTTC.